The table lists the clone carrying this TCR beta chain with many counts. Antigen unknown. The data stem from a study of neurological immune-mediated disorders. Findings and limits, study-wide: TCR clonal expansion peaked in HTLV-1-associated myelopathy patients and was lowest in multiple sclerosis patients.

Time point described: longitudinal time-point 2. The unsorted libraries were prepared from 2 million PBMCs (stored at -80 C). The authors produced cDNA by 5'RACE using 10-nucleotide random UMIs. Each CDR3 protein is one row after TCRdb ran MiXCR on the 5' RACE reads. The profile shows 65,000 to 85,000 distinct CDR3 sequences, more than 5% of them singletons. This TCR was recovered from a woman aged 55-69 years with multiple sclerosis. The sample comprised PBMCs.

The CDR3 spells CASFPVTGGYNEQFF. In DNA, the CDR3 is TGCGCCAGCTTTCCGGTAACAGGGGGGTACAATGAGCAGTTCTTC. The J gene is TRBJ2-1, the V gene TRBV5-1, with 8 bases fitting TRBD1. Germline values: CDR1 SGHRS, CDR2 YFSETQ. V dropped 7 bases and J dropped 4; count of bases not matched to a gene: 10. The CDR3 covers 15 residues.